Below, one T cell receptor (beta chain) is given with its context. Its antigen remains unidentified. Tens of thousands of T cell genomes (roughly 0.2 ug DNA) went into each sorted-subset replicate. Measured with immunoSEQ multiplex PCR; TCRdb has only the in-frame clones, and not every one. The sample lists 2,500,000 or so clones, under 95% occurring once. The data originate from a study of shared clonotypes between healthy human individuals. Adults of Caucasian background living in Nashville, Tennessee made up all donors. Broader study findings: The researchers took only blood, and tissue repertoires probably look different. Limitation of the genetic and exposure-history diversity represented came from the few donors.

Trimming took off 7 bases at V and 2 bases at J, with 15 bases between the two ends. Looked up from germline, CDR1 is SNHLY and CDR2 is FYNNEI. The length of the CDR3 is 14 residues. The chain employs TRBV2 and TRBJ2-7, with D perhaps TRBD2 (6 bases). This sequence originates from a man between 18 and 35 years old in good health. Some clones in this sample may be carry-over from other donors' samples. Material: naive CD4+ T cells from PBMCs. Subset denoted: CD45RA+ positively selected. CDR3 nucleotides: TGTGCCAGCAATTTGTTAGCGGTGGCCTACGAGCAGTACTTC. This codes for CASNLLAVAYEQYF. Combining the CDR3 with reference TRBV2 and TRBJ2-7 gives the whole variable domain EPEVTQTPSHQVTQMGQEVILRCVPISNHLYFYWYRQILGQKVEFLVSFYNNEISEKSEIFDDQFSVERPDGSNFTLKIRSTKLEDSAMYFCASNLLAVAYEQYFGPGTRLTVT.